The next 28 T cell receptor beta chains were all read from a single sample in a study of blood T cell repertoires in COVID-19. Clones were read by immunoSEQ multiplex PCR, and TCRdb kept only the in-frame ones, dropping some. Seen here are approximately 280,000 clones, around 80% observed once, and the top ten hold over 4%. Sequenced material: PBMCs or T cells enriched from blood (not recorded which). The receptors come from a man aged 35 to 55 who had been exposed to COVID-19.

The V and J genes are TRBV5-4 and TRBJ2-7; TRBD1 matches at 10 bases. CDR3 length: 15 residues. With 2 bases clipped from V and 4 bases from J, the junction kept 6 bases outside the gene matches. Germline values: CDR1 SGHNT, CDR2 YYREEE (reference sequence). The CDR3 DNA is TGTGCCAGCAGCTTAGGGACAGGGGATGGGTACGAGCAGTACTTC. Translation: CASSLGTGDGYEQYF.

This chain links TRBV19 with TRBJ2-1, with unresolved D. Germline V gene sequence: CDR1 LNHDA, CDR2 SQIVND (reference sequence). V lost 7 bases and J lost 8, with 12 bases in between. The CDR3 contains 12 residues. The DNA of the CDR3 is TGTGCCAGTACTCACTCCGAGGATGAGCAGTTCTTC. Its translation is CASTHSEDEQFF.

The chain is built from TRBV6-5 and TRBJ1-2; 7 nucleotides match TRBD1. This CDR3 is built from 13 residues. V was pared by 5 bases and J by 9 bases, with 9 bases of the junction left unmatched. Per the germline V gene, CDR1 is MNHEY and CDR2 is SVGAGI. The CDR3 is CASSINGQVSYTF. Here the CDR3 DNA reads TGTGCCAGCAGTATAAATGGACAGGTCAGCTACACCTTC.

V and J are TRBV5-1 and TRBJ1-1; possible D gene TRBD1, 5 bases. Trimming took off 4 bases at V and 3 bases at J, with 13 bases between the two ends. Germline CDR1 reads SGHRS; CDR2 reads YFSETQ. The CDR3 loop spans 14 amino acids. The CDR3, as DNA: TGCGCCAGCAGCCCCGGGGGGGGGTACACTGAAGCTTTCTTT. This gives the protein CASSPGGGYTEAFF.

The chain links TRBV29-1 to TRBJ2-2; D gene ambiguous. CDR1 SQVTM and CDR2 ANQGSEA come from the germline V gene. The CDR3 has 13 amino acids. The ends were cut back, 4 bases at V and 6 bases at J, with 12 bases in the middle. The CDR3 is CSVGTSPPGELFF. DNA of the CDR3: TGCAGCGTTGGTACATCCCCCCCCGGGGAGCTGTTTTTT.

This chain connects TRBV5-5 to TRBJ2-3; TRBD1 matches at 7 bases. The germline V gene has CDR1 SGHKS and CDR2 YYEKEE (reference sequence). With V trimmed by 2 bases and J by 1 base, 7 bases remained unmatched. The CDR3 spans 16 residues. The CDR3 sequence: CASSFYRQGGTDTQYF. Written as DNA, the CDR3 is TGTGCCAGCAGCTTCTACCGGCAGGGGGGCACAGATACGCAGTATTTT.

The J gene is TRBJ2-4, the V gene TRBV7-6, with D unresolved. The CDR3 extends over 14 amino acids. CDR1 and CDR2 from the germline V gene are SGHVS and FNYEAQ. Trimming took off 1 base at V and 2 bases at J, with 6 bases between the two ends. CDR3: CASSLEQSKNIQYF. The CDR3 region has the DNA TGTGCCAGCAGCTTAGAGCAATCCAAAAACATTCAGTACTTC. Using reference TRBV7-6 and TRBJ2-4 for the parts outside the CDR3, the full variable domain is GAGVSQSPRYKVTKRGQDVALRCDPISGHVSLYWYRQALGQGPEFLTYFNYEAQQDKSGLPNDRFSAERPEGSISTLTIQRTEQRDSAMYRCASSLEQSKNIQYFGAGTRLSVL.

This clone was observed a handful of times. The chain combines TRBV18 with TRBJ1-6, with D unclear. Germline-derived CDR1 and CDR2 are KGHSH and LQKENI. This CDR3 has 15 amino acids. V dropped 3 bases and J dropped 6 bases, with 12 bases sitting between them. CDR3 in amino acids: CASSPVPEPNSPLHF. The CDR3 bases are TGTGCCAGCTCACCGGTCCCAGAACCTAATTCACCCCTCCACTTT.

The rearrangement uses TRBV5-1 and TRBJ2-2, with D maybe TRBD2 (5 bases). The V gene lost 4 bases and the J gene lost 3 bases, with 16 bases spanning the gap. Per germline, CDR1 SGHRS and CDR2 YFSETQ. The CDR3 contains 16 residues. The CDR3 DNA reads TGCGCCAGCAGCAGCAAAGGAGGAGGCGACACCGGGGAGCTGTTTTTT. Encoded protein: CASSSKGGGDTGELFF.

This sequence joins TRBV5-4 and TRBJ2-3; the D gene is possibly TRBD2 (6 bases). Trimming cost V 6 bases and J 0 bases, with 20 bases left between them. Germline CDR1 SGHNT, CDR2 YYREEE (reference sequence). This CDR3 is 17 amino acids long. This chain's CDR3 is CASKIIGVRGSTDTQYF. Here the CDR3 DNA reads TGTGCCAGCAAGATCATAGGGGTGCGGGGAAGCACAGATACGCAGTATTTT.

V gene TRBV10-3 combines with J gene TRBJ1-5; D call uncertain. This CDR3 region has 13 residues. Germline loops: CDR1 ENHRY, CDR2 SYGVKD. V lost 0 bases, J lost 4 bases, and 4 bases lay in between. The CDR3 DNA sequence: TGTGCCATCAGTGAGTCCACAAATCAGCCCCAGCATTTT. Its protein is CAISESTNQPQHF.

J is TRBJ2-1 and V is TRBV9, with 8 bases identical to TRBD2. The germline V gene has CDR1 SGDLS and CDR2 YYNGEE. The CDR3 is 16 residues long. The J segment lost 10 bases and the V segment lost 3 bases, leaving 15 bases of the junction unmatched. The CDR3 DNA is TGTGCCAGCAGCGAGCGGGGGAGCGTTCTATCTATCGAGCAGTTCTTC. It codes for CASSERGSVLSIEQFF.

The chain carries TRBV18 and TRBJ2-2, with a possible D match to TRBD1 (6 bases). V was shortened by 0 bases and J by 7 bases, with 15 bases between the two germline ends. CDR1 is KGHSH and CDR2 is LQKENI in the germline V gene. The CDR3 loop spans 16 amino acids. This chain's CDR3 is CASSPPSGAIVGELFF. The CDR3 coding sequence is TGTGCCAGCTCACCACCGTCAGGGGCCATCGTCGGGGAGCTGTTTTTT.

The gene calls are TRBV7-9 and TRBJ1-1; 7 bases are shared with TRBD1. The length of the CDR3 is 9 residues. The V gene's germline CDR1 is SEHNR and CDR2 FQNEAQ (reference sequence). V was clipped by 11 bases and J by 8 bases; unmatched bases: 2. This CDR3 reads CAGGQEAFF. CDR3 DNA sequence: TGTGCCGGGGGACAGGAAGCTTTCTTT.

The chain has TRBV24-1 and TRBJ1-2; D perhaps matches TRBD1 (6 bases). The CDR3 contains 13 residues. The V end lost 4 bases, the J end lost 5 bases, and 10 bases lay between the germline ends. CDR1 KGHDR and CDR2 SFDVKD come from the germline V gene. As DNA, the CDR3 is TGTGCCACCAGTGAGGACAGCGTGTATGGCTACACCTTC. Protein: CATSEDSVYGYTF.

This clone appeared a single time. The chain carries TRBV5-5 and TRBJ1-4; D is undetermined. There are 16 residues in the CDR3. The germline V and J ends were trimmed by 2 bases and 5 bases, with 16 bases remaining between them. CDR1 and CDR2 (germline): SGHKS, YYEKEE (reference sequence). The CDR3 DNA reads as TGTGCCAGCAGCTTAGCACCGGTCCCCGGGAATGAAAAACTGTTTTTT. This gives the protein CASSLAPVPGNEKLFF.

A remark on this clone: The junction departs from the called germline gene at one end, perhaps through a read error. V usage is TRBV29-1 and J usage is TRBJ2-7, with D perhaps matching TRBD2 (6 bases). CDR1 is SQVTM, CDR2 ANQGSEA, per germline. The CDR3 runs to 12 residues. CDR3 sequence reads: CSVYGGGYGQYF. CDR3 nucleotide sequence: TGCAGCGTTTACGGGGGAGGCTACGGGCAGTACTTC.

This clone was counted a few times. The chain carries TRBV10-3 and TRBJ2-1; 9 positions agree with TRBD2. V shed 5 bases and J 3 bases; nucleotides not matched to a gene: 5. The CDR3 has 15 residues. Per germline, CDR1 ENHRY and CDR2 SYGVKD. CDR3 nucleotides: TGTGCCATCAGTACCCCGACTAGCGGCTACAATGAGCAGTTCTTC. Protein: CAISTPTSGYNEQFF.

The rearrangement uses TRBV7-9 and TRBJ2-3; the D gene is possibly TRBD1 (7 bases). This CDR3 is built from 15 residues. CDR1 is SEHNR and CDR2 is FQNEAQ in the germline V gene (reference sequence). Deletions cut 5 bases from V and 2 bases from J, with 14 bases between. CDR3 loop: CASSRRGPTTDTQYF. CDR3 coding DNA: TGTGCCAGCAGCCGGAGGGGGCCCACCACAGATACGCAGTATTTT.

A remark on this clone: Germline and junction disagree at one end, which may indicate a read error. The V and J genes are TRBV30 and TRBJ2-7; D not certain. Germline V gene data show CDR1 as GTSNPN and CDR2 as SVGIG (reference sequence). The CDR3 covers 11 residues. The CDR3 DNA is TGTGCCTGTTCAAGTCAGGAACACTCTTCCTTC. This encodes CACSSQEHSSF.

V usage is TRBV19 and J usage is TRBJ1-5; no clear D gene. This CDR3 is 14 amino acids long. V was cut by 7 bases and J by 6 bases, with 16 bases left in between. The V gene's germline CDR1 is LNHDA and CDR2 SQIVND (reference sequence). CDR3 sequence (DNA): TGTGCCAGTACTACTGACGCGGTCTTTCAGCCCCAGCATTTT. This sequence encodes CASTTDAVFQPQHF.

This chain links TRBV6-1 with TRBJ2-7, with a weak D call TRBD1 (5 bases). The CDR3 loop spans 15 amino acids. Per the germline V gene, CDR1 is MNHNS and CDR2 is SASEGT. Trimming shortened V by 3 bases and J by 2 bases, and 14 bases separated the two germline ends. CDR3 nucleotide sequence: TGTGCCAGCAGTGACGGGCAGGGCCTCACCTACGAGCAGTACTTC. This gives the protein CASSDGQGLTYEQYF.

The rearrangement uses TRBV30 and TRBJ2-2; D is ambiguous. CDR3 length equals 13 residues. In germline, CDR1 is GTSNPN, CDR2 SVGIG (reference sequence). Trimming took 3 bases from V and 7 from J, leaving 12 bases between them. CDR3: CAWRESVGGELFF. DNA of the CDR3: TGTGCCTGGAGAGAATCGGTCGGCGGGGAGCTGTTTTTT.

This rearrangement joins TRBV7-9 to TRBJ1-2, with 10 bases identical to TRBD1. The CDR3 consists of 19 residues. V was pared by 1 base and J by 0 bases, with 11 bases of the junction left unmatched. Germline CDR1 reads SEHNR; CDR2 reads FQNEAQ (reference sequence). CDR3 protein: CASSLDTMGQGKANYGYTF. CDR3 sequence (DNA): TGTGCCAGCAGCTTAGATACGATGGGACAGGGGAAAGCTAACTATGGCTACACCTTC. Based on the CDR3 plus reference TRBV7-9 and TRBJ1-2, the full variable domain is DTGVSQNPRHKITKRGQNVTFRCDPISEHNRLYWYRQTLGQGPEFLTYFQNEAQLEKSRLLSDRFSAERPKGSFSTLEIQRTEQGDSAMYLCASSLDTMGQGKANYGYTFGSGTRLTVV.

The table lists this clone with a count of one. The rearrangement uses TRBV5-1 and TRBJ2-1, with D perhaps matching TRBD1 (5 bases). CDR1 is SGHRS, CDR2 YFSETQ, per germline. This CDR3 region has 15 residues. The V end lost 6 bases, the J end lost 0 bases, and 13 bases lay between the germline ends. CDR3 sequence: CASTSQGYSYNEQFF. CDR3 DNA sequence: TGCGCCAGCACATCCCAGGGCTACTCCTACAATGAGCAGTTCTTC.

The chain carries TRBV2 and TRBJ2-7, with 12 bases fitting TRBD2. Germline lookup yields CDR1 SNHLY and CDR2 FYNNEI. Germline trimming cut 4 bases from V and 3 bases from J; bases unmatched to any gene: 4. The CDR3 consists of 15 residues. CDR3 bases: TGTGCCAGCAGTGTGGAACTAGCGGGGGGCTACGAGCAGTACTTC. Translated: CASSVELAGGYEQYF. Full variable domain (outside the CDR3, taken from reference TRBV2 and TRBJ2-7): EPEVTQTPSHQVTQMGQEVILRCVPISNHLYFYWYRQILGQKVEFLVSFYNNEISEKSEIFDDQFSVERPDGSNFTLKIRSTKLEDSAMYFCASSVELAGGYEQYFGPGTRLTVT.

In nucleotides, the CDR3 is TGCGCCAGCAGTCTGGGACAGTCTTACGAGCAGTACTTC. Translated: CASSLGQSYEQYF. This sequence joins TRBV5-1 and TRBJ2-7; 7 nucleotides agree with TRBD1. CDR1 is SGHRS and CDR2 is YFSETQ in the germline V gene. The ends lost 5 bases at V and 4 bases at J; junction bases unmatched: 6. CDR3 length equals 13 residues.

The CDR3, as DNA: TGTGCCAGCAGTTACGGGGGCCGAAGGAACACTGAAGCTTTCTTT. It is translated as CASSYGGRRNTEAFF. The chain joins TRBV6-2 or TRBV6-3 to TRBJ1-1, with a weak D call TRBD1 (6 bases). CDR1 and CDR2 (germline): MNHEY, SVGEGT. Trimming left V 2 bases short and J 1 base short, with 11 bases between. The CDR3 covers 15 residues.